This entry lists 22 T cell receptor beta chains sequenced from one sample in a study of vaccination and CD4 T cells after COVID-19. TCRdb recomputed calls from the PCR reads with MiXCR, one row per CDR3 protein. The sample lists roughly 20,000 distinct CDR3 sequences; around three fifths were seen once. Sequencing was performed on CD4+ T cells from blood, taken after SARS-CoV-2 vaccination. The receptor set was obtained from a human donor who had recovered from COVID-19.

This clonotype appeared a few times. V gene TRBV2 combines with J gene TRBJ2-2; D unclear. V was pared by 1 base and J by 3 bases, with 0 bases between. CDR3 size: 12 residues. Germline loops: CDR1 SNHLY, CDR2 FYNNEI. As DNA, the CDR3 is TGTGCCAGCAGTGAAGACACCGGGGAGCTGTTTTTT. It is translated as CASSEDTGELFF.

This clonotype was counted between two and nine times. The rearrangement joins TRBV20-1 to TRBJ1-3; no clear D gene. CDR1 is DFQATT and CDR2 is SNEGSKA in the germline V gene (reference sequence). The CDR3 covers 13 residues. The V end was cut by 7 bases, the J end by 0 bases, with 10 bases between. This chain's CDR3 is CSGAEPSGNTIYF. The CDR3 DNA reads TGCAGTGGGGCAGAACCCTCTGGAAACACCATATATTTT.

The J gene is TRBJ2-2, the V gene TRBV27; D tentatively fits TRBD1 or TRBD2 (5 bases each). V was pared by 6 bases and J by 5 bases, with 13 bases between. The CDR3 totals 14 residues. Germline CDR1 and CDR2: MNHEY and SMNVEV (reference sequence). The CDR3 here is CASRGMGVTGELFF. CDR3 nucleotides: TGTGCCAGCAGGGGGATGGGGGTGACCGGGGAGCTGTTTTTT.

The chain carries TRBV6-2 or TRBV6-3 and TRBJ1-1; TRBD1 is a possible D gene (5 bases). Deletions cut 2 bases from V and 5 bases from J, with 12 bases between. Germline V gene sequence: CDR1 MNHEY, CDR2 SVGEGT. CDR3 length: 14 amino acids. This CDR3 is CASSYQDMGTEAFF. The CDR3 DNA sequence: TGTGCCAGCAGTTACCAGGACATGGGGACTGAAGCTTTCTTT.

The chain has TRBV4-1 and TRBJ2-5; 10 bases match TRBD1. Germline-derived CDR1 and CDR2 are MGHRA and YSYEKL. The CDR3 spans 16 residues. Losses at the gene ends were 6 bases for V and 3 bases for J; bases not matched to a gene: 10. The CDR3 here is CASRAPGTGVEETQYF. DNA for the CDR3: TGCGCCAGCAGAGCACCCGGGACAGGGGTGGAAGAGACCCAGTACTTC.

The chain employs TRBV7-2 and TRBJ1-4, with D uncertain. Germline V gives CDR1 SGHTA, CDR2 FQGNSA. With 6 bases removed from V and 6 bases from J, the gap between germline ends came to 20 bases. The CDR3 runs 16 residues. Here the CDR3 reads CASSYGFGHADEKLFF. The CDR3 DNA reads as TGTGCCAGCAGTTATGGTTTTGGGCATGCGGATGAAAAACTGTTTTTT. The full variable domain, rest sourced from reference TRBV7-2 and TRBJ1-4, is GAGVSQSPSNKVTEKGKDVELRCDPISGHTALYWYRQSLGQGLEFLIYFQGNSAPDKSGLPSDRFSAERTGGSVSTLTIQRTQQEDSAVYLCASSYGFGHADEKLFFGSGTQLSVL.

This clonotype came up once. This CDR3 reads CAIQVAEQFF. CDR3 sequence (DNA): TGCGCCATCCAGGTCGCTGAGCAGTTCTTC. This chain links TRBV10-1 with TRBJ2-1; D unresolved. The V end lost 10 bases, the J end lost 9 bases, and 10 bases lay between the germline ends. CDR3 length: 10 amino acids. Germline V gene sequence: CDR1 WNHNN, CDR2 SYGVQD (reference sequence).

The chain carries TRBV5-6 and TRBJ2-3, with D uncertain. This CDR3 contains 16 residues. The V and J ends lost 3 bases and 5 bases respectively, with 19 bases between them. Germline V lookup: CDR1 SGHDT, CDR2 YYEEEE. The CDR3 nucleotides read TGTGCCAGCAGCTCTACACCGGGTCGCAAGAAAGATACGCAGTATTTT. It is translated as CASSSTPGRKKDTQYF.

The chain combines TRBV28 with TRBJ1-1; TRBD1 matches 8 bases. The CDR3 spans 13 residues. CDR1 and CDR2 from the germline V gene are MDHEN and SYDVKM. The V and J ends lost 7 bases and 7 bases, in that order; junction bases with no gene match: 8. This CDR3 reads CASTSDRAREAFF. Here the CDR3 DNA reads TGTGCCAGCACTTCGGACAGGGCACGTGAAGCTTTCTTT.

This clonotype was found a few times. V gene TRBV6-2 or TRBV6-3 combines with J gene TRBJ2-2, with 9 bases matching TRBD1. Looked up from germline, CDR1 is MNHEY and CDR2 is SVGEGT. Trimming removed 5 bases from V and 4 bases from J; junction bases left unmatched: 5. The CDR3 loop spans 15 amino acids. The CDR3 region has the DNA TGTGCCAGCAGTCACCGGGACAGGGCCACCGGGGAGCTGTTTTTT. Residues: CASSHRDRATGELFF.

The chain has TRBV27 and TRBJ2-7; D remains unclear. The V gene lost 5 bases and the J gene lost 2 bases, with 4 bases spanning the gap. CDR1 MNHEY and CDR2 SMNVEV come from the germline V gene (reference sequence). This CDR3 comprises 11 residues. Here the CDR3 DNA reads TGTGCCAGCAGTCTACCCTACGAGCAGTACTTC. Translated, it gives CASSLPYEQYF.

The J gene is TRBJ1-5, the V gene TRBV28, with D possibly TRBD1 on 5 matching bases. Looked up from germline, CDR1 is MDHEN and CDR2 is SYDVKM. The CDR3 is 14 residues long. V was trimmed by 4 bases and J by 3 bases, leaving 10 bases between them. CDR3 residues: CASSWDGPNQPQHF. DNA for the CDR3: TGTGCCAGCAGTTGGGACGGACCCAATCAGCCCCAGCATTTT.

The count of this clonotype is one. The chain joins TRBV20-1 to TRBJ2-7, with D perhaps TRBD2 (6 bases). Trimming stripped 4 bases from V and 4 bases from J, with 14 bases between. The CDR3 covers 13 residues. The germline gives CDR1 DFQATT, CDR2 SNEGSKA (reference sequence). The CDR3 region has the DNA TGCAGTGCTAAGATAGGCGGGAAGTACGAGCAGTACTTC. Amino acid sequence: CSAKIGGKYEQYF.

This rearrangement joins TRBV2 to TRBJ1-5; a possible D gene is TRBD1 (5 bases). CDR3 length equals 12 residues. Trimming took 4 bases from V and 7 from J, leaving 8 bases between them. Germline V gives CDR1 SNHLY, CDR2 FYNNEI. The CDR3 DNA reads as TGTGCCAGCAGTGCGGAGGGGCAGCCCCAGCATTTT. Residues: CASSAEGQPQHF.

This chain uses TRBV11-2 with TRBJ2-1; 8 bases align to TRBD2. This CDR3 region has 15 residues. The V and J ends lost 0 bases and 6 bases, in that order; junction bases with no gene match: 4. The germline CDR1 and CDR2 sequences are SGHAT and FQNNGV. The CDR3 reads CASSLEIAGSNEQFF. The CDR3 DNA is TGTGCCAGCAGCTTAGAAATAGCGGGAAGCAATGAGCAGTTCTTC.

The chain joins TRBV30 to TRBJ2-4, with a weak D call TRBD1 (7 bases). This CDR3 region has 15 residues. Germline lookup yields CDR1 GTSNPN and CDR2 SVGIG (reference sequence). V was shortened by 2 bases and J by 8 bases, with 19 bases between the two germline ends. CDR3 residues: CAWSPPRTGGHIQYF. CDR3 bases: TGTGCCTGGAGTCCCCCCCGGACAGGAGGGCACATTCAGTACTTC.

This clonotype occurred a few times. The V gene is TRBV4-2, the J gene TRBJ2-3; 13 positions agree with TRBD2. The CDR3 is made up of 16 amino acids. V gave up 2 bases and J gave up 4 bases; unmatched junction bases: 3. Looked up from germline, CDR1 is LGHNA and CDR2 is YNFKEQ. CDR3: CASSQKLAGGPDTQYF. CDR3 sequence (DNA): TGTGCCAGCAGCCAAAAACTAGCGGGAGGGCCAGATACGCAGTATTTT.

J is TRBJ2-7 and V is TRBV7-8; 9 bases align to TRBD2. Trimming cost V 5 bases and J 1 base; bases outside gene matches: 9. Germline V gene lookup returns CDR1 SGHVS and CDR2 FQNEAQ. This CDR3 contains 16 residues. The CDR3 loop is CASSNLGTSRSYEQYF. CDR3 bases: TGTGCCAGCAGCAACCTTGGGACTAGCCGATCCTACGAGCAGTACTTC.

The chain recombines TRBV19 with TRBJ2-5; D possibly corresponds to TRBD1 (6 bases). Trimming left V 2 bases short and J 5 bases short, with 15 bases between. The CDR3 consists of 15 residues. Looked up from germline, CDR1 is LNHDA and CDR2 is SQIVND (reference sequence). The CDR3 nucleotides are TGTGCCAGTAGTATATCACAGGGTTATCGGGAGACCCAGTACTTC. It specifies CASSISQGYRETQYF.

This chain joins TRBV2 and TRBJ1-2, with D possibly matching TRBD1 (6 bases). CDR3 length: 14 residues. The germline gives CDR1 SNHLY, CDR2 FYNNEI. V lost 4 bases, J lost 5 bases, and 14 bases lay in between. This chain's CDR3 is CASSVGQQKYGYTF. In DNA, the CDR3 is TGTGCCAGCAGTGTTGGACAGCAGAAGTATGGCTACACCTTC.

This clonotype was observed a few times. The V gene is TRBV19, the J gene TRBJ2-3; D is undetermined. With 6 bases removed from V and 4 bases from J, the gap between germline ends came to 14 bases. Germline-derived CDR1 and CDR2 are LNHDA and SQIVND (reference sequence). This CDR3 contains 14 residues. The CDR3 loop reads CASSRRIFPDTQYF. The DNA of the CDR3 is TGTGCCAGTAGCCGAAGGATTTTTCCAGATACGCAGTATTTT.

As concerns this clonotype: Its ends do not fully match the called genes, so a read error is possible. The CDR3 protein is CGVRQGAETQYF. CDR3 sequence (DNA): TGCGGCGTTAGACAGGGTGCAGAGACCCAGTACTTC. J is TRBJ2-5 and V is TRBV29-1, with TRBD1 matching 7 bases. CDR1 and CDR2 (germline): SQVTM, ANQGSEA. The length of the CDR3 is 12 residues. The variable domain in full, completed from reference TRBV29-1 and TRBJ2-5, reads SAVISQKPSRDICQRGTSLTIQCQVDSQVTMMFWYRQQPGQSLTLIATANQGSEATYESGFVIDKFPISRPNLTFSTLTVSNMSPEDSSIYLCGVRQGAETQYFGPGTRLLVL.